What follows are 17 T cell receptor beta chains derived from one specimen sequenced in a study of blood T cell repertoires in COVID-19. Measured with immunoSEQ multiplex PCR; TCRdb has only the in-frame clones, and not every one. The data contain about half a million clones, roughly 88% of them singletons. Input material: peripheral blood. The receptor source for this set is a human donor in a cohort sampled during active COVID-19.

The CDR3: CASSSTGGRRIYEQYF. The CDR3 DNA reads as TGTGCCAGCAGCTCAACAGGGGGCCGACGGATATACGAGCAGTACTTC. The chain couples TRBV11-2 to TRBJ2-7; 9 bases align to TRBD1. The CDR3 has 16 residues. After removal of 4 bases from V and 4 bases from J, the junction contained 11 bases not matched to a gene. The germline V gene has CDR1 SGHAT and CDR2 FQNNGV.

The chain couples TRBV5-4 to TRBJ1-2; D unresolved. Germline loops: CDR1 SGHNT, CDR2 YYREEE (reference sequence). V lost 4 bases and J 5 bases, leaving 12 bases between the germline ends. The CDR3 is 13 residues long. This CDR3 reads CASSPVAEYGYTF. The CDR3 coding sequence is TGTGCCAGCAGCCCGGTAGCGGAATATGGCTACACCTTC.

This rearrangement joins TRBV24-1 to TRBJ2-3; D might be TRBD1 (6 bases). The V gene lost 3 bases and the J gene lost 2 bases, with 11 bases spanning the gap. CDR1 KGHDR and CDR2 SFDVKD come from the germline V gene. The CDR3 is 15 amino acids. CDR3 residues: CATSDGGRVTDTQYF. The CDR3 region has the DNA TGTGCCACCAGTGATGGGGGCAGGGTCACAGATACGCAGTATTTT.

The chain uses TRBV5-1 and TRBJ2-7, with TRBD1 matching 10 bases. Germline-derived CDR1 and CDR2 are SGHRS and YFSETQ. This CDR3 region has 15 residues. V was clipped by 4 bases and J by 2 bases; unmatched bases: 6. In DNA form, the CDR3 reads TGCGCCAGCAGCGACAGGGGGCAGAACACCTACGAGCAGTACTTC. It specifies CASSDRGQNTYEQYF.

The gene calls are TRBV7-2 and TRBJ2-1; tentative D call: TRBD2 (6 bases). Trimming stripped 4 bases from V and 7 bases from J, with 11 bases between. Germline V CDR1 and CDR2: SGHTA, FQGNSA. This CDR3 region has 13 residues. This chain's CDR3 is CASSSPSVNEQFF. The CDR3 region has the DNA TGTGCCAGCAGCTCCCCTAGCGTTAATGAGCAGTTCTTC.

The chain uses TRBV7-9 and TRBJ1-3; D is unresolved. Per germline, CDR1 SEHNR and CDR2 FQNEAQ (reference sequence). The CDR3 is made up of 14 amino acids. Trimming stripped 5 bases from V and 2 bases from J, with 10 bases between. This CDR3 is CASSIPEAGNTIYF. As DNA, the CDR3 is TGTGCCAGCAGCATCCCTGAGGCTGGAAACACCATATATTTT.

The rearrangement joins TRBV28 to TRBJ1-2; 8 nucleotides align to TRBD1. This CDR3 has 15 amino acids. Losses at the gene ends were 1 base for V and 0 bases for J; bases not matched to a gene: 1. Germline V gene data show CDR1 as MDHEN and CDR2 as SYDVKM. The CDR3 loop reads CASSLYRGTNYGYTF. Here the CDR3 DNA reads TGTGCCAGCAGTTTATACAGGGGGACTAACTATGGCTACACCTTC.

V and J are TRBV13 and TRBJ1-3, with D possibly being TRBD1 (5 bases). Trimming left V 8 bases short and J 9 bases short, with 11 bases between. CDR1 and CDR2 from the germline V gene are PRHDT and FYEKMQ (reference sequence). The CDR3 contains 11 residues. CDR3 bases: TGTGCCAGCGGCCGGGGGAGCACCATATATTTT. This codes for CASGRGSTIYF. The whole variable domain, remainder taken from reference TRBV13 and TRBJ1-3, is AAGVIQSPRHLIKEKRETATLKCYPIPRHDTVYWYQQGPGQDPQFLISFYEKMQSDKGSIPDRFSAQQFSDYHSELNMSSLELGDSALYFCASGRGSTIYFGEGSWLTVV.

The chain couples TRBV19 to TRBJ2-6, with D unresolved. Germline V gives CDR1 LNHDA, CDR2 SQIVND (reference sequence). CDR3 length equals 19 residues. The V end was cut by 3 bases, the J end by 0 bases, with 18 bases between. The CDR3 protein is CASSMGAVPSFSGANVLTF. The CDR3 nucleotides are TGTGCCAGTAGTATGGGCGCAGTGCCGTCATTCTCTGGGGCCAACGTCCTGACTTTC.

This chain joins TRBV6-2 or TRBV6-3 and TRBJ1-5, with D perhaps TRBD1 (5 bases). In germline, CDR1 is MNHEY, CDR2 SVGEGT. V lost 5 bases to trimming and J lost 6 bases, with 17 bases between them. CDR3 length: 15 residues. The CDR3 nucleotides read TGTGCCAGCAGTCCCCCAGGCACGGGGGGTCAGCCCCAGCATTTT. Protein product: CASSPPGTGGQPQHF.

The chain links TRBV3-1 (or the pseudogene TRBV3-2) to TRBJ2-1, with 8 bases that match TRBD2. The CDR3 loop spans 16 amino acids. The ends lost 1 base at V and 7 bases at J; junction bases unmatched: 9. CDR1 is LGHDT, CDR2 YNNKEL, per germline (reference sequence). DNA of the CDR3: TGTGCCAGCAGCCAAGTTGGAAACGGGAGGGGAAATGAGCAGTTCTTC. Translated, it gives CASSQVGNGRGNEQFF.

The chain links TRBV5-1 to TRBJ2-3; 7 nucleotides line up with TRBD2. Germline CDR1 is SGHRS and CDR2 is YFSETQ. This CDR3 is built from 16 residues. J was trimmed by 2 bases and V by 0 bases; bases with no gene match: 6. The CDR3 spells CASSLGVAGLTDTQYF. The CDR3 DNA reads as TGCGCCAGCAGCTTGGGGGTAGCGGGCCTCACAGATACGCAGTATTTT.

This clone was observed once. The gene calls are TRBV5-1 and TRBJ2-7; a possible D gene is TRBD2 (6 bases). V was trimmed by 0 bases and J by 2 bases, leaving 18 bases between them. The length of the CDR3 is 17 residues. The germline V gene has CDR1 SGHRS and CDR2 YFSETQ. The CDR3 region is CASSLEAGLSGTYEQYF. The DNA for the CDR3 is TGCGCCAGCAGCTTGGAAGCGGGTCTTAGCGGAACCTACGAGCAGTACTTC.

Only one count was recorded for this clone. The CDR3 protein is CASSPRGPPDTQYF. DNA for the CDR3: TGTGCCAGCAGCCCCAGAGGCCCCCCAGATACGCAGTATTTT. V and J are TRBV27 and TRBJ2-3; D not resolved. V lost 6 bases, J lost 4 bases, and 14 bases lay in between. The CDR3 sequence is 14 residues long. Germline CDR1 MNHEY, CDR2 SMNVEV (reference sequence).

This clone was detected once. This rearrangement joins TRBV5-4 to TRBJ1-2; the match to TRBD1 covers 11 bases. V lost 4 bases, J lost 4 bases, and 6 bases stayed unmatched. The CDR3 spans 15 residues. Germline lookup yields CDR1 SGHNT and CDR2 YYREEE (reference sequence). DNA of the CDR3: TGTGCCAGCAGCACCGGACAGGGGGCCGGCTATGGCTACACCTTC. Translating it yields CASSTGQGAGYGYTF. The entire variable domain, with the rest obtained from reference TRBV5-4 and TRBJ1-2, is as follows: ETGVTQSPTHLIKTRGQQVTLRCSSQSGHNTVSWYQQALGQGPQFIFQYYREEENGRGNFPPRFSGLQFPNYSSELNVNALELDDSALYLCASSTGQGAGYGYTFGSGTRLTVV.

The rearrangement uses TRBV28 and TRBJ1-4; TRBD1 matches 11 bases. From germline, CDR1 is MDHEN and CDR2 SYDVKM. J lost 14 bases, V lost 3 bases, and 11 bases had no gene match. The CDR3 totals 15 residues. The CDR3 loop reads CASSFIRTGGEFLFF. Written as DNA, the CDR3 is TGTGCCAGCAGTTTTATCCGGACAGGGGGCGAGTTTCTGTTTTTT.

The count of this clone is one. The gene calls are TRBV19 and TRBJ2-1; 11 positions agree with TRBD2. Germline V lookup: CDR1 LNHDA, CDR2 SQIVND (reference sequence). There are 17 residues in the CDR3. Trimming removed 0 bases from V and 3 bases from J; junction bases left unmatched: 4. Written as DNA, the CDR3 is TGTGCCAGTAGTATAGATGGGACTAGCGGTAGCTACAATGAGCAGTTCTTC. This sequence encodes CASSIDGTSGSYNEQFF. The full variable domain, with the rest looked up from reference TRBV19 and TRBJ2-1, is DGGITQSPKYLFRKEGQNVTLSCEQNLNHDAMYWYRQDPGQGLRLIYYSQIVNDFQKGDIAEGYSVSREKKESFPLTVTSAQKNPTAFYLCASSIDGTSGSYNEQFFGPGTRLTVL.